This T cell receptor (beta chain) was sequenced for a study of blood T cells in healthy people across ages. Whole-study context: About one barcoded beta molecule per two T cells was the capture yield of template switching.

Notes on the study in general: The lack of PBMC sorting stopped any conclusive naive versus antigen-experienced comparison. Naive T cell percentage showed a strong correlation with the diversity of TCR beta.

A J-beta primer mix and a sample-barcoded 5' primer were used in a second PCR of roughly 7 to 12 cycles. Each of the samples gave a minimum of 2.5 million paired-end reads that contained CDR3. Each CDR3 protein gets one entry after TCRdb re-called the 5' RACE reads with MiXCR. The repertoire holds roughly 700,000 distinct CDR3 sequences, with over 45% as singletons. Details on this clonotype: Antigen specificity is unknown.

Germline CDR1 DFQATT, CDR2 SNEGSKA (reference sequence). This CDR3 is 13 amino acids long. J gave up 5 bases and V 7 bases, and 9 bases lay outside the gene matches. The chain links TRBV20-1 to TRBJ2-5; 8 positions agree with TRBD2. This clonotype was obtained from a woman aged 55-75 years in good health. The specimen was blood. The CDR3, as DNA: TGCAGTGTCCGGGGGACTAGTGGGGAGACCCAGTACTTC. Its protein product is CSVRGTSGETQYF.